This T cell receptor beta chain appears in the sequencing data of a study of CD8+ T cells in alopecia areata. Treatment of the sample: oral pan-JAK inhibitor, 5-10 mg twice daily. After isolation, RNA underwent reverse transcription to generate cDNA as the sequencing template. The assay was immunoSEQ multiplex PCR, and TCRdb's table has in-frame clones only and misses some. The sample includes about 90,000 clones, roughly 47% seen only once; the top ten take more than 15%. This TCR was recovered from a human donor with alopecia areata. The specimen was CD8+ T cells sorted from blood, collected at week 24, from a patient treated with tofacitinib.

The CDR3: CASSPTTDRDYGYTF. CDR3 sequence (DNA): TGTGCCAGCAGCCCAACGACGGACAGGGATTACGGCTACACCTTC. The rearrangement links TRBV14 to TRBJ1-2, with 8 bases lining up with TRBD1. CDR3 size: 15 residues. Germline V CDR1 and CDR2: SGHDN, FVKESK. V shed 4 bases and J 8 bases; nucleotides not matched to a gene: 12.